These 24 T cell receptor beta chains were sequenced from one sample in a study of T cell repertoires in cytomegalovirus infection. MiXCR, applied by TCRdb to the reads, yields one record per CDR3 protein. This table has about 920,000 distinct CDR3 sequences, approximately 33% appearing once. These receptors' antigens are unknown. The specimen was cultured CD8+ T cells from PBMCs, collected from culture after CMV antigen stimulation. Receptor source: a human donor in good health (CMV status not recorded). Some clones in this sample may be carry-over from other donors' samples.

There are a few counts of this clonotype. The genes are TRBV5-6 and TRBJ2-1, with 11 nucleotides matching TRBD1. This CDR3 region has 16 residues. J gave up 8 bases and V 0 bases, and 7 bases lay outside the gene matches. Germline loops: CDR1 SGHDT, CDR2 YYEEEE. This CDR3 is CASSLDGTGGSDEQFF. In nucleotides, the CDR3 is TGTGCCAGCAGCTTGGATGGGACAGGGGGGTCCGATGAGCAGTTCTTC.

This clonotype was counted a few times. The chain joins TRBV6-2 or TRBV6-3 to TRBJ1-2; 7 bases agree with TRBD1. This CDR3 spans 14 amino acids. With 6 bases clipped from V and 2 bases from J, the junction kept 6 bases outside the gene matches. CDR1 and CDR2 (germline): MNHEY, SVGEGT. CDR3 coding DNA: TGTGCCAGCAGAGCCGACAGGGCCAACTATGGCTACACCTTC. Translating it yields CASRADRANYGYTF.

The gene calls are TRBV15 and TRBJ2-7; D remains unclear. Trimming shortened V by 4 bases and J by 2 bases, and 12 bases separated the two germline ends. Germline V CDR1 and CDR2: LNHNV, YYDKDF (reference sequence). The CDR3 loop spans 14 amino acids. The CDR3 is CATSTHDWTYEQYF. DNA of the CDR3: TGTGCCACCAGCACCCACGACTGGACCTACGAGCAGTACTTC.

J is TRBJ1-2 and V is TRBV7-2; D may be TRBD1 (5 bases). Trimming removed 1 base from V and 2 bases from J, with 14 bases in between. This CDR3 comprises 16 residues. The V gene's germline CDR1 is SGHTA and CDR2 FQGNSA. This CDR3 is CASSLGKGDVNYGYTF. CDR3 bases: TGTGCCAGCAGCTTAGGGAAAGGGGACGTGAACTATGGCTACACCTTC.

This clonotype showed up just a few times. The chain couples TRBV20-1 to TRBJ2-1; D call uncertain. Trimming took 3 bases from V and 5 from J, leaving 8 bases between them. This CDR3 is 12 amino acids long. Germline lookup yields CDR1 DFQATT and CDR2 SNEGSKA (reference sequence). CDR3 DNA: TGCAGTGCTAGGTTGTTAAACAATGAGCAGTTCTTC. Its protein is CSARLLNNEQFF.

The chain recombines TRBV13 with TRBJ2-5; the match to TRBD2 covers 11 bases. Germline CDR1 is PRHDT and CDR2 is FYEKMQ (reference sequence). V was pared by 4 bases and J by 3 bases, with 4 bases of the junction left unmatched. There are 15 residues in the CDR3. The CDR3 region is CASSSPGLAEETQYF. The CDR3 DNA reads TGTGCCAGCAGCTCACCGGGACTAGCGGAAGAGACCCAGTACTTC. Using reference TRBV13 and TRBJ2-5 for the parts outside the CDR3, the full variable domain is AAGVIQSPRHLIKEKRETATLKCYPIPRHDTVYWYQQGPGQDPQFLISFYEKMQSDKGSIPDRFSAQQFSDYHSELNMSSLELGDSALYFCASSSPGLAEETQYFGPGTRLLVL.

This chain links TRBV4-1 with TRBJ2-2, with D perhaps TRBD2 (7 bases). V lost 1 base to trimming and J lost 7 bases, with 16 bases between them. Germline V gives CDR1 MGHRA, CDR2 YSYEKL. The CDR3 totals 16 residues. Written as DNA, the CDR3 is TGCGCCAGCAGCCAAGTGGAGGGGGGGGCGGTCGGGGAGCTGTTTTTT. This sequence encodes CASSQVEGGAVGELFF.

This clonotype was found a few times. The V gene is TRBV7-9, the J gene TRBJ2-3; 7 bases map to TRBD1. There are 15 residues in the CDR3. CDR1 is SEHNR and CDR2 is FQNEAQ in the germline V gene (reference sequence). J gave up 2 bases and V 5 bases, and 7 bases lay outside the gene matches. The CDR3 region has the DNA TGTGCCAGCAGCAGCAGGGACAGAAACACAGATACGCAGTATTTT. It encodes CASSSRDRNTDTQYF.

This chain links TRBV9 with TRBJ2-7; D may correspond to TRBD1 or TRBD2 (5 bases each). Germline CDR1 reads SGDLS; CDR2 reads YYNGEE. With 4 bases removed from V and 7 bases from J, the gap between germline ends came to 18 bases. The CDR3 runs to 14 residues. The CDR3 nucleotides read TGTGCCAGCAGCCCCCGGGACCGGGGTTTAGAGCAGTACGTC. Its translation is CASSPRDRGLEQYV.

This clonotype was seen a handful of times. The rearrangement joins TRBV29-1 to TRBJ2-3; D possibly corresponds to TRBD2 (6 bases). V was shortened by 0 bases and J by 8 bases, with 12 bases between the two germline ends. The CDR3 totals 13 residues. Germline lookup yields CDR1 SQVTM and CDR2 ANQGSEA. The CDR3 DNA reads TGCAGCGTTGAAGACGGGGAGGCGGGTACGCAGTATTTT. This translates into CSVEDGEAGTQYF.

This clonotype was found a few times. This chain's CDR3 is CSAEKKTATNYGYTF. As DNA, the CDR3 is TGCAGTGCTGAAAAGAAGACAGCCACTAACTATGGCTACACCTTC. The chain recombines TRBV20-1 with TRBJ1-2; perhaps TRBD1 as D (5 bases). V was pared by 5 bases and J by 0 bases, with 16 bases between. The CDR3 is 15 amino acids. Per germline, CDR1 DFQATT and CDR2 SNEGSKA (reference sequence).

This clonotype was counted between two and nine times. The rearrangement uses TRBV29-1 and TRBJ2-7; 9 nucleotides align to TRBD1. Per germline, CDR1 SQVTM and CDR2 ANQGSEA. CDR3 size: 15 residues. V was clipped by 3 bases and J by 0 bases; unmatched bases: 6. In nucleotides, the CDR3 is TGCAGCGTTGACAAACAGGGGGCGAGCTCCTACGAGCAGTACGTC. It specifies CSVDKQGASSYEQYV.

This clonotype was seen at least ten times. This chain's CDR3 is CASSQDLAEGETQYF. The DNA for the CDR3 is TGCGCCAGCAGCCAAGACCTAGCTGAGGGAGAGACCCAGTACTTC. This chain links TRBV4-3 with TRBJ2-5; D may be TRBD2 (5 bases). From germline, CDR1 is LGHNA and CDR2 YSLEER. The CDR3 contains 15 residues. The germline V and J ends were trimmed by 0 bases and 4 bases, with 12 bases remaining between them.

The chain employs TRBV3-1 and TRBJ2-6; D perhaps matches TRBD1 (5 bases). Trimming took 4 bases from V and 3 from J, leaving 10 bases between them. The germline V gene has CDR1 LGHDT and CDR2 YNNKEL (reference sequence). CDR3 length equals 15 residues. The CDR3 coding sequence is TGTGCCAGCAGCCCCGCAGGGTTTGGGGCCAACGTCCTGACTTTC. Its translation: CASSPAGFGANVLTF. The whole variable domain, remainder taken from reference TRBV3-1 and TRBJ2-6, is DTAVSQTPKYLVTQMGNDKSIKCEQNLGHDTMYWYKQDSKKFLKIMFSYNNKELIINETVPNRFSPKSPDKAHLNLHINSLELGDSAVYFCASSPAGFGANVLTFGAGSRLTVL.

The chain is built from TRBV19 and TRBJ2-7; D remains unclear. This CDR3 region has 15 residues. V lost 3 bases and J 0 bases, leaving 12 bases between the germline ends. The germline V gene encodes CDR1 LNHDA and CDR2 SQIVND (reference sequence). CDR3 sequence (DNA): TGTGCCAGTAGTATTGTAAAAGCTGGCTCCTACGAGCAGTACTTC. Encoded protein: CASSIVKAGSYEQYF.

The table lists this clonotype with many counts. The chain joins TRBV6-1 to TRBJ1-2; D is unresolved. There are 13 residues in the CDR3. Germline CDR1 is MNHNS and CDR2 is SASEGT. With 7 bases removed from V and 5 bases from J, the gap between germline ends came to 14 bases. The CDR3 spells CASINKGRYGYTF. CDR3 nucleotides: TGTGCCAGCATCAACAAGGGCCGTTATGGCTACACCTTC.

The rearrangement links TRBV2 to TRBJ1-4; 9 bases are shared with TRBD1. CDR1 and CDR2 from the germline V gene are SNHLY and FYNNEI. V shed 7 bases and J 3 bases; nucleotides not matched to a gene: 6. The CDR3 loop spans 15 amino acids. The CDR3 loop reads CASNLRQGANEKLFF. CDR3 in DNA: TGTGCCAGCAACCTCAGACAGGGGGCTAATGAAAAACTGTTTTTT.

The chain combines TRBV12-3 or TRBV12-4 with TRBJ2-1, with 7 positions matching TRBD1. The CDR3 is 12 residues long. The V gene end was trimmed by 5 bases and the J gene end by 12 bases; junction bases not matched to a gene: 7. CDR3 bases: TGTGCCAGCAGTCTAGGGGGCCTTGGGCAGTTCTTC. This translates into CASSLGGLGQFF.

This rearrangement joins TRBV5-6 to TRBJ2-3; 8 bases fit TRBD1. Germline V gives CDR1 SGHDT, CDR2 YYEEEE. After removal of 2 bases from V and 0 bases from J, the junction contained 11 bases not matched to a gene. This CDR3 has 18 residues. The CDR3 DNA reads TGTGCCAGCAGCTTATCCGTAAGGACAGGGCAGAGCACAGATACGCAGTATTTT. As protein: CASSLSVRTGQSTDTQYF. The whole variable domain, filled in from reference TRBV5-6 and TRBJ2-3, reads DAGVTQSPTHLIKTRGQQVTLRCSPKSGHDTVSWYQQALGQGPQFIFQYYEEEERQRGNFPDRFSGHQFPNYSSELNVNALLLGDSALYLCASSLSVRTGQSTDTQYFGPGTRLTVL.

This clonotype was detected a few times. This chain links TRBV11-1 with TRBJ1-1, with TRBD1 matching 9 bases. The CDR3 extends over 16 amino acids. Per germline, CDR1 SGHAT and CDR2 FQDESV (reference sequence). V lost 1 base, J lost 4 bases, and 7 bases stayed unmatched. CDR3 in amino acids: CASSLGFTGGITEAFF. The CDR3 coding sequence is TGTGCCAGCAGCTTAGGGTTCACAGGGGGCATCACTGAAGCTTTCTTT. Variable domain in full (rest from reference TRBV11-1 and TRBJ1-1): EAEVAQSPRYKITEKSQAVAFWCDPISGHATLYWYRQILGQGPELLVQFQDESVVDDSQLPKDRFSAERLKGVDSTLKIQPAELGDSAMYLCASSLGFTGGITEAFFGQGTRLTVV.

The chain is built from TRBV7-8 and TRBJ1-5, with 10 bases lining up with TRBD1. Per the germline V gene, CDR1 is SGHVS and CDR2 is FQNEAQ. This CDR3 region has 16 residues. With 1 base clipped from V and 6 bases from J, the junction kept 6 bases outside the gene matches. The CDR3 sequence is CASSLGTGGFRQPQHF. CDR3 coding DNA: TGTGCCAGCAGCTTAGGGACAGGGGGTTTCCGTCAGCCCCAGCATTTT.

About this clonotype: Just one base apart from a much larger clone, this may be a read error. V is TRBV7-6 and J is TRBJ2-5; possible D gene TRBD1, 5 bases. Trimming stripped 10 bases from V and 0 bases from J, with 15 bases between. Germline assignment: CDR1 SGHVS and CDR2 FNYEAQ. This CDR3 is built from 14 residues. In DNA, the CDR3 is TGTGCCAACAAACAGGACCCGTACCAAGAGACCCAGTACTTC. This codes for CANKQDPYQETQYF.

CDR3 sequence: CASSESPSRTDTQYF. CDR3 in DNA: TGTGCCAGCAGCGAATCCCCCTCCCGTACAGATACGCAGTATTTT. This chain connects TRBV9 to TRBJ2-3; no reliable D call. The V end lost 3 bases, the J end lost 3 bases, and 14 bases lay between the germline ends. From germline, CDR1 is SGDLS and CDR2 YYNGEE. This CDR3 is 15 amino acids long.

This clonotype was seen more than once but under ten times. V and J are TRBV5-1 and TRBJ1-5; D not resolved. The CDR3 has 15 residues. Germline CDR1 reads SGHRS; CDR2 reads YFSETQ. Trimming left V 1 base short and J 6 bases short, with 14 bases between. CDR3 in amino acids: CASSLYAGEGQPQHF. The CDR3 DNA reads as TGCGCCAGCAGCTTGTATGCAGGTGAGGGTCAGCCCCAGCATTTT.